This is a list of T cell receptor beta chains from one sample in a study of a mutant IDH1 vaccine in newly diagnosed glioma. These receptors lack a known antigen. Sequencing was performed with immunoSEQ multiplex PCR; in TCRdb, only in-frame clones are kept and a portion is missing. The profile covers 60,000 to 65,000 clones, with around four fifths appearing a single time and roughly 4% taken by the ten largest. Specimen: PBMCs, collected from a glioma patient whose treatment included an IDH1 peptide vaccine. These receptors were taken from a man aged 30 to 45 with glioma. CDR3s include the opening cysteine and the closing phenylalanine or tryptophan. D genes are given only for firm matches. Only some rows state a clone size, as once, few, many or a class for expanded clones.

d_call,j_call,v_call,clone_size,cdr3_aa,cdr3_nt
TRBD2,TRBJ2-7,TRBV4-1,.,CASSQELAGALYEQYF,TGCGCCAGCAGCCAAGAACTAGCGGGGGCCCTCTACGAGCAGTACTTC
.,TRBJ1-5,TRBV15,once,CATSRGGNSNQPQHF,TGTGCCACCAGCAGAGGAGGGAATAGCAATCAGCCCCAGCATTTT
TRBD1,TRBJ1-2,TRBV5-6,.,CASSTDRPTFNYGYTF,TGTGCCAGCAGCACGGACAGGCCTACCTTTAACTATGGCTACACCTTC
TRBD1,TRBJ1-1,TRBV29-1,.,CSAEDRMEAFF,TGCAGCGCCGAGGACAGGATGGAAGCTTTCTTT
.,TRBJ1-5,TRBV19,few,CASTNRRDGGPQHF,TGTGCCAGTACCAACCGGCGGGACGGGGGGCCCCAGCATTTT
.,TRBJ1-2,TRBV10-3,.,CAISSTGQGVGYTF,TGTGCCATCAGTTCCACGGGGCAGGGCGTTGGCTACACCTTC
.,TRBJ2-2,TRBV9,.,CASSVDGGRRLGGELFF,TGTGCCAGCAGCGTAGATGGGGGGCGGCGTTTGGGCGGGGAGCTGTTTTTT
.,TRBJ1-1,TRBV7-9,once,CASSIRTAGNTEAFF,TGTGCCAGCAGCATAAGGACGGCTGGGAACACTGAAGCTTTCTTT
.,TRBJ1-2,TRBV6-1,.,CASIGTRGGNYGYTF,TGTGCCAGCATAGGAACCAGGGGCGGTAACTATGGCTACACCTTC
.,TRBJ1-4,TRBV4-1,.,CASSQWRNEKLFF,TGCGCCAGCAGCCAATGGCGGAATGAAAAACTGTTTTTT
.,TRBJ1-1,TRBV19,.,CASSDQGGGYTEAFF,TGTGCCAGTAGTGACCAGGGAGGAGGTTACACTGAAGCTTTCTTT
.,TRBJ2-7,TRBV13,.,CASSSKGILFYEQYF,TGTGCCAGCAGCTCTAAGGGAATCCTCTTCTACGAGCAGTACTTC
TRBD2,TRBJ2-2,TRBV4-1,.,CASSQWSSGYGRTGELFF,TGCGCCAGCAGCCAATGGTCTAGCGGTTATGGTCGCACCGGGGAGCTGTTTTTT
.,TRBJ1-6,TRBV28,.,CASSFTFADNSPLHF,TGTGCCAGCAGTTTTACTTTTGCCGATAATTCACCCCTCCACTTT
.,TRBJ1-1,TRBV9,few,CASSVAENTEAFF,TGTGCCAGCAGCGTAGCGGAGAACACTGAAGCTTTCTTT
.,TRBJ2-5,TRBV30,.,CAWSVAETQYF,TGTGCCTGGAGTGTAGCTGAGACCCAGTACTTC
TRBD1,TRBJ2-7,TRBV14,.,CASSRDRAGTGGSYEQYF,TGTGCCAGCAGCCGAGATCGTGCCGGGACAGGGGGTTCCTACGAGCAGTACTTC
.,TRBJ1-3,TRBV19,.,CASSNRGTFSSGNTIYF,TGTGCCAGTAGTAATCGCGGGACGTTCAGCTCTGGAAACACCATATATTTT
TRBD1,TRBJ1-4,TRBV2,once,CASIRGRGEKLFF,TGTGCCAGCATCAGGGGGCGGGGTGAAAAACTGTTTTTT
TRBD2,TRBJ2-5,TRBV28,.,CASSFLTSGGAETQYF,TGTGCCAGCAGTTTTTTGACTAGCGGGGGGGCCGAGACCCAGTACTTC
TRBD1,TRBJ1-1,TRBV4-1,few,CASSLTGANTEAFF,TGCGCCAGCAGCCTGACAGGGGCCAACACTGAAGCTTTCTTT
.,TRBJ1-1,TRBV5-6,.,CASSSAEGYTEAFF,TGTGCCAGCAGCTCTGCGGAAGGATACACTGAAGCTTTCTTT
.,TRBJ1-2,TRBV28,.,CASSGGGGYGYTF,TGTGCCAGCAGTGGGGGAGGTGGCTATGGCTACACCTTC
TRBD2,TRBJ2-1,TRBV29-1,few,CSAYGVAGYGNEQFF,TGCAGCGCGTACGGGGTAGCGGGGTACGGGAATGAGCAGTTCTTC
.,TRBJ2-7,TRBV6-5,.,CASSPPGGGGYEQYF,TGTGCCAGCAGTCCCCCGGGAGGAGGGGGCTACGAGCAGTACTTC
TRBD1,TRBJ2-1,TRBV4-1,.,CASSPRGQGKNEQFF,TGCGCCAGCAGCCCGCGGGGACAGGGGAAGAATGAGCAGTTCTTC
TRBD2,TRBJ2-7,TRBV9,.,CASSVGVGEGLDEQYF,TGTGCCAGCAGCGTAGGGGTAGGGGAAGGACTAGACGAGCAGTACTTC
TRBD1,TRBJ2-2,TRBV19,.,CASSIGGDRATGELFF,TGTGCCAGTAGTATAGGGGGAGACAGGGCTACCGGGGAGCTGTTTTTT
.,TRBJ1-6,TRBV5-1,.,CASSLDRINSPLHF,TGCGCCAGCAGCTTGGACAGGATTAATTCACCCCTCCACTTT
.,TRBJ2-5,TRBV10-1,.,CASSGGQLQETQYF,TGCGCCAGCAGCGGGGGACAGCTTCAAGAGACCCAGTACTTC
.,TRBJ1-5,TRBV28,few,CASSLHRVNQPQHF,TGTGCCAGCAGTCTACACAGGGTCAATCAGCCCCAGCATTTT
TRBD2,TRBJ2-5,TRBV5-1,.,CASSNRGLAARETQYF,TGCGCCAGCAGTAACCGGGGACTAGCGGCTAGAGAGACCCAGTACTTC
.,TRBJ1-1,TRBV7-9,.,CASSLEGTLRTEAFF,TGTGCCAGCAGCTTAGAGGGTACCCTGCGGACTGAAGCTTTCTTT
.,TRBJ2-1,TRBV30,.,CAWSVPGLASSNEQFF,TGTGCCTGGAGTGTACCCGGCCTAGCGAGCTCCAATGAGCAGTTCTTC
.,TRBJ1-1,TRBV28,once,CASSLLAGVRSEAFF,TGTGCCAGCAGTCTCTTAGCAGGGGTCAGGTCTGAAGCTTTCTTT
TRBD2,TRBJ2-6,TRBV19,.,CASSIGGRLASWLIRGANVLTF,TGTGCCAGTAGTATAGGCGGGCGACTAGCGAGCTGGCTTATTCGTGGGGCCAACGTCCTGACTTTC
.,TRBJ2-2,TRBV6-1,.,CASSERRVVTGELFF,TGTGCCAGCAGTGAAAGGAGGGTGGTCACCGGGGAGCTGTTTTTT
.,TRBJ1-2,TRBV18,.,CASSLTGTSGYTF,TGTGCCAGCTCACTAACAGGGACGAGTGGCTACACCTTC
.,TRBJ2-5,TRBV29-1,.,CSVDVDSQKTQYF,TGCAGCGTTGACGTGGACAGCCAGAAGACCCAGTACTTC
TRBD1,TRBJ2-2,TRBV5-1,.,CASSLTLQGTGELFF,TGCGCCAGCAGCTTGACGTTACAGGGGACCGGGGAGCTGTTTTTT
.,TRBJ1-1,TRBV5-1,once,CASINSDSNTEAFF,TGCGCCAGCATCAACTCGGACAGTAACACTGAAGCTTTCTTT
.,TRBJ1-5,TRBV7-9,.,CASSEQGSNQPQHF,TGTGCCAGCAGCGAACAGGGATCCAATCAGCCCCAGCATTTT
TRBD2,TRBJ2-5,TRBV18,few,CASSPRTSGWETQYF,TGTGCCAGCTCACCCAGGACTAGCGGGTGGGAGACCCAGTACTTC
.,TRBJ1-1,TRBV27,.,CASSNAWGTEAFF,TGTGCCAGCAGTAACGCCTGGGGCACTGAAGCTTTCTTT
.,TRBJ1-1,TRBV6-5,.,CASTPRTLVHTEAFF,TGTGCCAGCACCCCCCGCACGTTAGTTCACACTGAAGCTTTCTTT
TRBD1,TRBJ1-5,TRBV12-5,.,CASGQDRPSNQPQHF,TGTGCTAGTGGTCAGGACAGGCCGAGCAATCAGCCCCAGCATTTT
.,TRBJ2-7,TRBV29-1,.,CSVDELRGSGDVRSYEQYF,TGCAGCGTTGACGAACTGCGAGGAAGTGGGGACGTTCGCTCCTACGAGCAGTACTTC
TRBD1,TRBJ1-4,TRBV7-9,.,CASSTWDSLTNEKLFF,TGTGCCAGCAGCACCTGGGACAGCCTAACTAATGAAAAACTGTTTTTT
.,TRBJ1-1,TRBV4-2,few,CASSQLIGAVNTEAFF,TGTGCCAGCAGCCAGCTCATCGGCGCAGTGAACACTGAAGCTTTCTTT
TRBD1,TRBJ1-2,TRBV28,.,CASSLETLTGRKDGYTF,TGTGCCAGCAGTTTAGAGACCCTGACAGGGAGGAAGGATGGCTACACCTTC
TRBD1,TRBJ1-1,TRBV5-1,.,CASSLGDSFNTEAFF,TGCGCCAGCAGCTTGGGGGACAGTTTTAACACTGAAGCTTTCTTT
.,TRBJ1-4,TRBV7-9,.,CASSLGDRGEKLFF,TGTGCCAGCAGCTTAGGGGACCGCGGTGAAAAACTGTTTTTT
TRBD2,TRBJ2-7,TRBV4-2,.,CASRPRSSGVHEQYF,TGTGCCAGCAGGCCAAGAAGTAGCGGGGTTCACGAGCAGTACTTC
TRBD1,TRBJ1-1,TRBV18,.,CASSRTGTGGTEAFF,TGTGCCAGCTCACGTACCGGGACAGGCGGAACTGAAGCTTTCTTT
.,TRBJ2-7,TRBV7-8,.,CASNSEEGARENWQYF,TGTGCCAGCAACTCGGAGGAAGGGGCTAGGGAGAATTGGCAGTACTTC
TRBD2,TRBJ2-2,TRBV5-4,.,CASSAGLAGATGELFF,TGTGCCAGCAGCGCCGGACTAGCGGGGGCCACCGGGGAGCTGTTTTTT
.,TRBJ2-7,TRBV15,.,CATSRGRVGETYEQYF,TGTGCCACCAGCAGGGGCCGGGTGGGGGAGACCTACGAGCAGTACTTC
TRBD1,TRBJ2-7,TRBV28,.,CASGRDREVGEQYF,TGTGCCAGCGGCCGGGACAGGGAGGTCGGCGAGCAGTACTTC
TRBD1,TRBJ2-1,TRBV19,.,CASRWGTGLNEQFF,TGTGCCAGTAGATGGGGGACAGGGTTAAATGAGCAGTTCTTC